The subject of this entry is one T cell receptor (beta chain). Antigen specificity is unknown. A read error may produce the germline difference seen at one junction end. Germline loops: CDR1 GTSNPN, CDR2 SVGIG (reference sequence). The CDR3 is made up of 14 amino acids. These data come from a study of cytotoxic CD8 clonotypes in ibrutinib-treated CLL. Study information: Response samples were taken after a median of around twelve months on treatment, range 6 to 36. Findings of the study overall: While tracking circulating CD8+ T-cell counts, baseline clonality exceeded that of age-matched healthy donors. Upon ibrutinib response clonality rose, and upon progression it fell back toward baseline.

The data were produced by immunoSEQ multiplex PCR, yet TCRdb's version contains in-frame clones alone and is incomplete. Altogether around 97,000 clones are present, almost 80% being singletons, with the ten largest covering 32%. Sequencing was performed on PBMCs, taken after 12 months of ibrutinib treatment. The sequence was obtained from a human donor with chronic lymphocytic leukemia. The chain couples TRBV30 to TRBJ1-4; D not certain. CDR3: CTWGGPVGGEKLFF. The CDR3 nucleotides read TGTACCTGGGGAGGGCCCGTGGGAGGAGAAAAACTGTTTTTT. The full variable domain, rest sourced from reference TRBV30 and TRBJ1-4, is SQTIHQWPATLVQPVGSPLSLECTVEGTSNPNLYWYRQAAGRGLQLLFYSVGIGQISSEVPQNLSASRPQDRQFILSSKKLLLSDSGFYLCTWGGPVGGEKLFFGSGTQLSVL.